Shown below are 23 T cell receptor beta chains from a single sample sequenced in a study of T-cell reconstitution after alpha-beta-depleted transplantation in children. Preparation of the TCRbeta library was carried out with unique molecular identifiers. TCRdb passed the PCR reads through MiXCR, listing each CDR3 protein once. Among about 77,000 distinct CDR3 sequences listed, less than 20% were seen once. The starting material was PBMCs, mostly from graft donor cells, obtained 360 days after TCRalphabeta/CD19-depleted stem cell transplant. The receptors shown here come from a male patient between 2 and 9 years old who had a stem cell transplant for acute lymphoblastic leukemia, so the T cells may come from the graft donor.

V usage is TRBV24-1 and J usage is TRBJ1-5; D is undetermined. The CDR3 is 14 amino acids. V gave up 6 bases and J gave up 0 bases, with 8 bases separating them. Per the germline V gene, CDR1 is KGHDR and CDR2 is SFDVKD. In DNA, the CDR3 is TGTGCCACCAGTAAAAGCGGTAGCAATCAGCCCCAGCATTTT. Translating gives CATSKSGSNQPQHF.

This clonotype was counted at least ten times. The J gene is TRBJ2-7, the V gene TRBV12-3 or TRBV12-4, with D possibly being TRBD2 (5 bases). CDR3 size: 14 residues. V shed 3 bases and J shed 3 bases, with 12 bases lying between them. The CDR3 nucleotides are TGTGCCAGCAGTTTCTGGGGAGACAACTACGAGCAGTACTTC. Its protein product is CASSFWGDNYEQYF.

This clonotype turned up a few times. This chain uses TRBV5-1 with TRBJ2-5; D call uncertain. The CDR3 is 12 amino acids. V shed 4 bases and J shed 1 base, with 5 bases lying between them. Germline values: CDR1 SGHRS, CDR2 YFSETQ. Here the CDR3 reads CASSQIQETQYF. The DNA for the CDR3 is TGCGCCAGCAGCCAAATCCAAGAGACCCAGTACTTC.

The chain joins TRBV6-1 to TRBJ2-1; 8 bases fit TRBD1. V shed 3 bases, J shed 5 bases, and the junction held 9 bases outside the gene matches. The CDR3 extends over 16 amino acids. Per the germline V gene, CDR1 is MNHNS and CDR2 is SASEGT. The CDR3 nucleotides are TGTGCCAGCAGTGAGCAAGACAGGGGAAGAAACAATGAGCAGTTCTTC. It yields the protein CASSEQDRGRNNEQFF.

This clonotype was detected a few times. The chain joins TRBV10-1 to TRBJ2-4; perhaps TRBD2 as D (5 bases). The V end lost 0 bases, the J end lost 7 bases, and 10 bases lay between the germline ends. The CDR3 is made up of 14 amino acids. The germline V gene encodes CDR1 WNHNN and CDR2 SYGVQD (reference sequence). The CDR3 spells CASSESGRGNIQYF. The CDR3 DNA reads TGCGCCAGCAGTGAGTCGGGAAGAGGGAACATTCAGTACTTC.

This chain connects TRBV19 to TRBJ2-6; 11 bases map to TRBD1. The germline CDR1 and CDR2 sequences are LNHDA and SQIVND (reference sequence). The CDR3 has 21 residues. The V gene end was trimmed by 3 bases and the J gene end by 2 bases; junction bases not matched to a gene: 15. In DNA form, the CDR3 reads TGTGCCAGTAGTATTAGAGGGGGACAGGGGGTGTTTAGGACTGGGGCCAACGTCCTGACTTTC. It yields the protein CASSIRGGQGVFRTGANVLTF.

The genes are TRBV11-3 and TRBJ2-2; 7 nucleotides agree with TRBD1. CDR1 SGHNT and CDR2 YENEEA come from the germline V gene. The CDR3 has 13 amino acids. V shed 5 bases and J 9 bases; nucleotides not matched to a gene: 6. Here the CDR3 reads CASSLRGRRELFF. The CDR3 region has the DNA TGTGCCAGCAGCCTAAGGGGGCGTCGGGAGCTGTTTTTT.

This clonotype was recorded many times. J is TRBJ2-5 and V is TRBV12-3 or TRBV12-4; no clear D gene. Trimming removed 3 bases at V and 7 bases at J, with 12 bases between. The CDR3 totals 13 residues. The CDR3 DNA follows: TGTGCCAGCAGTTTTGGTTGGGTGGGGACCCAGTACTTC. This encodes CASSFGWVGTQYF.

In its sample, this clonotype was seen many times. The CDR3 nucleotides read TGTGCCAGCAGAAGGGACAGGAGCGGTGAGCAGTTCTTC. This translates into CASRRDRSGEQFF. The J gene is TRBJ2-1, the V gene TRBV6-5; 8 bases match TRBD1. This CDR3 spans 13 amino acids. Germline CDR1 MNHEY, CDR2 SVGAGI. V was clipped by 6 bases and J by 9 bases; unmatched bases: 7.

The chain uses TRBV4-1 and TRBJ2-2, with 9 bases matching TRBD1. CDR1 is MGHRA, CDR2 YSYEKL, per germline. The CDR3 has 17 residues. Germline trimming cut 1 base from V and 9 bases from J; bases unmatched to any gene: 12. The CDR3 spells CASSQVVGQGRERELFF. The CDR3 bases are TGCGCCAGCAGCCAAGTCGTGGGACAGGGACGGGAACGGGAGCTGTTTTTT.

This clonotype turned up a few times. The CDR3 coding sequence is TGCGCCAGCAGCCCTGGACTAGCGGGATTGTACGAGCAGTACTTC. Translated, it gives CASSPGLAGLYEQYF. J is TRBJ2-7 and V is TRBV5-1; 12 bases are shared with TRBD2. The CDR3 loop spans 15 amino acids. V shed 4 bases, J shed 4 bases, and the junction held 6 bases outside the gene matches. Germline V gives CDR1 SGHRS, CDR2 YFSETQ.

The chain joins TRBV5-1 to TRBJ2-1; TRBD1 might be the D (6 bases). CDR1 and CDR2 from the germline V gene are SGHRS and YFSETQ. V was clipped by 1 base and J by 2 bases, with 10 bases between them. CDR3 length: 15 residues. CDR3 in amino acids: CASSLPRGTYNEQFF. CDR3 in DNA: TGCGCCAGCAGCTTGCCCAGGGGAACCTACAATGAGCAGTTCTTC.

This clonotype was observed a handful of times. V is TRBV2 and J is TRBJ2-3; the D is unclear. CDR3 length equals 14 residues. The V and J ends lost 7 bases and 1 base respectively, with 12 bases between them. The germline V gene has CDR1 SNHLY and CDR2 FYNNEI. The CDR3 is CASKALRGTDTQYF. The CDR3 DNA is TGTGCCAGCAAAGCTCTAAGAGGCACAGATACGCAGTATTTT.

In nucleotides, the CDR3 is TGTGCCAGCAGTTTAGCGGGAGTAGTCACCGGGGAGCTGTTTTTT. This sequence encodes CASSLAGVVTGELFF. The chain is built from TRBV12-3 or TRBV12-4 and TRBJ2-2; D possibly corresponds to TRBD2 (5 bases). The ends were cut back, 0 bases at V and 4 bases at J, with 9 bases in the middle. The CDR3 has 15 amino acids.

There are a few counts of this clonotype. V and J are TRBV20-1 and TRBJ2-1, with 12 bases fitting TRBD2. After removal of 1 base from V and 4 bases from J, the junction contained 5 bases not matched to a gene. Looked up from germline, CDR1 is DFQATT and CDR2 is SNEGSKA (reference sequence). The CDR3 has 16 amino acids. The CDR3 nucleotides are TGCAGTGCTAGAGCTGGACTAGCGGGATTATACAATGAGCAGTTCTTC. Its protein is CSARAGLAGLYNEQFF.

This clonotype has only a few counts. This chain joins TRBV12-3 or TRBV12-4 and TRBJ2-2; no reliable D call. V was trimmed by 2 bases and J by 4 bases, leaving 11 bases between them. CDR3 length equals 15 residues. This chain's CDR3 is CASSLSAPSTGELFF. The DNA for the CDR3 is TGTGCCAGCAGTTTATCGGCCCCCAGCACCGGGGAGCTGTTTTTT.

Only a few counts were recorded for this clonotype. V and J are TRBV7-9 and TRBJ1-4; D ambiguous. Germline V gene data show CDR1 as SEHNR and CDR2 as FQNEAQ (reference sequence). Deletions cut 1 base from V and 13 bases from J, with 10 bases between. This CDR3 is built from 12 residues. This chain's CDR3 is CASSLGTSRLFF. The CDR3 DNA sequence: TGTGCCAGCAGCTTAGGGACCTCCCGACTGTTTTTT.

Here the CDR3 reads CASRRTSGRQETQYF. In DNA form, the CDR3 reads TGTGCCAGCAGACGGACTAGCGGGAGGCAAGAGACCCAGTACTTC. The chain has TRBV12-3 or TRBV12-4 and TRBJ2-5, with 14 bases lining up with TRBD2. Trimming cost V 6 bases and J 2 bases; bases outside gene matches: 2. The CDR3 consists of 15 residues.

This clonotype has more than one count but fewer than ten. V is TRBV27 and J is TRBJ2-7; 10 bases fit TRBD1. This CDR3 comprises 15 residues. CDR1 is MNHEY, CDR2 SMNVEV, per germline (reference sequence). The trim removed 0 bases at V and 5 bases at J, leaving 4 bases unmatched. The CDR3 region has the DNA TGTGCCAGCAGTTTATCGGGGACAGGGGCTAACGAGCAGTACTTC. Amino acid sequence: CASSLSGTGANEQYF.

This sequence joins TRBV4-1 and TRBJ2-1, with TRBD1 identical over 10 bases. Germline assignment: CDR1 MGHRA and CDR2 YSYEKL. With V trimmed by 2 bases and J by 3 bases, 4 bases remained unmatched. The CDR3 extends over 16 amino acids. CDR3 protein: CASSQSRDRGYNEQFF. CDR3 sequence (DNA): TGCGCCAGCAGCCAAAGCCGGGACAGGGGCTACAATGAGCAGTTCTTC.

V usage is TRBV20-1 and J usage is TRBJ2-5; D assignment may be TRBD1 or TRBD2 (6 bases each). The V gene lost 6 bases and the J gene lost 2 bases, with 10 bases spanning the gap. This CDR3 is 12 amino acids long. The germline V gene has CDR1 DFQATT and CDR2 SNEGSKA (reference sequence). In nucleotides, the CDR3 is TGCAGTGCCCAAGGGGGGCAAGAGACCCAGTACTTC. This sequence encodes CSAQGGQETQYF.

J is TRBJ2-1 and V is TRBV5-6; 9 bases are shared with TRBD1. From germline, CDR1 is SGHDT and CDR2 YYEEEE. This CDR3 is built from 15 residues. The V segment lost 4 bases and the J segment 4 bases; nucleotides outside the gene matches: 6. The CDR3 sequence: CASSKGTGLYNEQFF. The CDR3 coding sequence is TGTGCCAGCAGCAAAGGGACAGGGTTGTACAATGAGCAGTTCTTC.

This clonotype was counted ten times or more. The V gene is TRBV5-1, the J gene TRBJ2-2; the D gene is possibly TRBD1 (5 bases). This CDR3 region has 12 residues. Deletions cut 4 bases from V and 7 bases from J, with 8 bases between. Per the germline V gene, CDR1 is SGHRS and CDR2 is YFSETQ. The CDR3 region has the DNA TGCGCCAGCAGCACAGGTGGCGGGGAGCTGTTTTTT. It specifies CASSTGGGELFF.